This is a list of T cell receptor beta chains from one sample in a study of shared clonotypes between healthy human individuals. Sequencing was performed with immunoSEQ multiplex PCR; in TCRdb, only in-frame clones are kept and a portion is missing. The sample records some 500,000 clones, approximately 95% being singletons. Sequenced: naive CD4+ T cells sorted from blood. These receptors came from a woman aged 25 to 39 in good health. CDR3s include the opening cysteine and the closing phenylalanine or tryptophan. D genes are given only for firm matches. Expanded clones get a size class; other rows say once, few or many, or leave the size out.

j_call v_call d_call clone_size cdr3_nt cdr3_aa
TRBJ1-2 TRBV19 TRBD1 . TGTGCCAGTAGCGACAGGGACCGTGGCTACACCTTC CASSDRDRGYTF
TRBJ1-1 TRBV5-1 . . TGCGCCAGCAGCCAACGGACGGACATGAACACTGAAGCTTTCTTT CASSQRTDMNTEAFF
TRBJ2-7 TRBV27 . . TGTGCCAGCAGTCGAAAAGGACTGGCCGTTTACGAGCAGTACTTC CASSRKGLAVYEQYF
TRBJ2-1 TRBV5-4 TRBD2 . TGTGCCAGCAGCTTAGCGGGAGCGGTTTACAATGAGCAGTTCTTC CASSLAGAVYNEQFF
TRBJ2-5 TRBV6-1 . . TGTGCCAGCAGTGATATGAGAGGGGCGTTGTGGATGGAAAGACAAGAGACCCAGTACTTC CASSDMRGALWMERQETQYF
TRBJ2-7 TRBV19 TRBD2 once TGTGCCAGTAGAAGGTCGCCGGGAGGCTACGAGCAGTACTTC CASRRSPGGYEQYF
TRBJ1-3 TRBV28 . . TGTGCCAGCAGTGCCCCTATGGCCAGCTCTGGAAACACCATATATTTT CASSAPMASSGNTIYF
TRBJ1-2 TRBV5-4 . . TGTGCCAGCAGCTGGGGTTTTGAGATTTATGGCTACACCTTC CASSWGFEIYGYTF
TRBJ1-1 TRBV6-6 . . TGTGCCACCGGAAGGGGGGCGGGAACTGAAGCTTTCTTT CATGRGAGTEAFF
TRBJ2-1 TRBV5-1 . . TGCGCCAGCAGCTTGGTTGCGACCGGGCCCGATGAGCAGTTCTTC CASSLVATGPDEQFF
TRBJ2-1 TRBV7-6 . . TGTGCCAGCAGCGGTGCGTACAATGAGCAGTTCTTC CASSGAYNEQFF
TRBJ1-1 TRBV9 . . TGTGCCAGCAGCGTCGAGGGTGTCACTGAAGCTTTCTTT CASSVEGVTEAFF
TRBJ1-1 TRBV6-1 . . TGTGCCAGCAGGGAACAAGGCTTCGAGACTGAAGCTTTCTTT CASREQGFETEAFF
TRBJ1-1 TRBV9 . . TGTGCCAGCAGCGCCGGGACGCTCAAACGAGCTTTCTTT CASSAGTLKRAFF
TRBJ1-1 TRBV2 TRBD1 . TGTGCCAGCAGTGAACAGGGGGCCTTGAACACTGAAGCTTTCTTT CASSEQGALNTEAFF